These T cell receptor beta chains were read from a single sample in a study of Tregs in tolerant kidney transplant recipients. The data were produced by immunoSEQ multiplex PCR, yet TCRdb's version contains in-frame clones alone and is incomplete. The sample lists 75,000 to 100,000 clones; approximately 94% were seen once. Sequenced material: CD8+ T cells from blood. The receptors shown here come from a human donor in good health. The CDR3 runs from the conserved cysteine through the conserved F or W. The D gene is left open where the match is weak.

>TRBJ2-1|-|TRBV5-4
CASSISWGFSYNEQFF
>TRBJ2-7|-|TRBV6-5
CASSYYNEQYF
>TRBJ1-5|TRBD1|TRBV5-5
CASSAGTGSNQPQHF
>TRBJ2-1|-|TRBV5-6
CASSLVRGGDSIGFF
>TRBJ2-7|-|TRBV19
CASSPQGNSYEQYF
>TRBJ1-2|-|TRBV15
CATSRDKGRGIYGYTF
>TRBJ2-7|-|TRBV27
CASSLRQAYEQYF
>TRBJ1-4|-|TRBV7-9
CASSLVPPGEKLFF
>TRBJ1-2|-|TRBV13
CASSVNRRGPLGGYTF
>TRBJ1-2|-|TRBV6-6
CASSYPVDTHYGYTF
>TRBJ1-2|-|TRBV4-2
CASSQDPGDYGYTF
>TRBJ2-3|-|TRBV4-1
CASSLDAILNTDTQYF
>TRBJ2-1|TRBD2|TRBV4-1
CASSGLPSGGANEQFF
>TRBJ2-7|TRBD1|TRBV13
CASSSTSDRGYEQYF